This entry concerns a single T cell receptor (beta chain). The entry originates in a study of OX40 agonist ivuxolimab in advanced cancers. Sequencing was performed with immunoSEQ multiplex PCR; in TCRdb, only in-frame clones are kept and a portion is missing. The table records about 52,000 clones, 75% to 90% of them present only once. V was shortened by 6 bases and J by 3 bases, with 6 bases between the two germline ends. The CDR3 has 11 residues. Per germline, CDR1 LNHDA and CDR2 SQIVND (reference sequence). This TCR derives from an adult with an advanced solid tumor such as melanoma, head and neck, liver or kidney cancer. Source: CD4+ or CD8+ T cells sorted from blood, taken in a trial of the OX40 agonist ivuxolimab. V is TRBV19 and J is TRBJ2-7; possible D gene TRBD1, 6 bases. The CDR3 DNA reads TGTGCCAGTAGGGACAGCTACGAGCAGTACTTC. This sequence encodes CASRDSYEQYF.